This TCR beta chain was identified in a study of cytomegalovirus exposure and HLA in healthy donors. A note on this clone: The target antigen is unknown.

Broader study findings: Prior analysis indicated that the majority of TCR beta V segments exhibited productivity approximately 87% or approximately 30% of the time. Associated with cytomegalovirus, according to the listing, were 150 to 200 TCR beta chains.

The CDR3 length is 14 residues. Germline-derived CDR1 and CDR2 are SGHTA and FQGNSA. V gave up 0 bases and J gave up 5 bases, with 11 bases separating them. 13 Jbeta primers and 60 Vbeta primers were used for the PCR. In the source study's methods: Later, an analysis found 80 million or so unique TCR beta chains, and approximately 10 million of these were shared. Method: immunoSEQ multiplex PCR; TCRdb's copy keeps in-frame clones and lacks some. The V and J calls and clone size come from that table; D and trimming were worked out from the DNA. The sample shows around 150,000 clones, approximately 78% of them seen only once.

The sequence came from a woman in her 30s in good health and CMV-seropositive. Input material: PBMCs. V usage is TRBV7-2 and J usage is TRBJ2-7, with a weak D call TRBD2 (6 bases). Here the CDR3 reads CASSLAGGVHEQYF. CDR3 nucleotides: TGTGCCAGCAGCTTAGCCGGAGGGGTCCACGAGCAGTACTTC.